A single sample gave rise to the 26 T cell receptor beta chains below, sequenced in a study of blood T cells in healthy people across ages. A J-beta primer mix and a sample-barcoded 5' primer were used in a second PCR of roughly 7 to 12 cycles. Using its own MiXCR run on the 5' RACE reads, TCRdb lists one record per CDR3 protein. Found here are more than 700,000 distinct CDR3 sequences, approximately 55% of them singletons; the top ten hold 40% to 50%. The sequencing input was blood. Every receptor here comes from a man aged 80 or over in good health.

J is TRBJ1-4 and V is TRBV9, with D maybe TRBD1 (6 bases). The CDR3 consists of 15 residues. CDR1 and CDR2 (germline): SGDLS, YYNGEE. Trimming stripped 4 bases from V and 0 bases from J, with 10 bases between. CDR3 coding DNA: TGTGCCAGCAGCCCGGGGGCAGCAACTAATGAAAAACTGTTTTTT. Protein sequence: CASSPGAATNEKLFF. Supplemented by reference TRBV9 and TRBJ1-4, the full variable domain reads DSGVTQTPKHLITATGQRVTLRCSPRSGDLSVYWYQQSLDQGLQFLIQYYNGEERAKGNILERFSAQQFPDLHSELNLSSLELGDSALYFCASSPGAATNEKLFFGSGTQLSVL.

This clonotype has only a few counts. The chain links TRBV27 to TRBJ1-2; 7 bases are shared with TRBD1. V lost 8 bases to trimming and J lost 7 bases; unmatched junction nucleotides: 4. Germline CDR1 reads MNHEY; CDR2 reads SMNVEV (reference sequence). The CDR3 has 11 amino acids. CDR3: CASGTVSGYTF. In DNA form, the CDR3 reads TGTGCCAGCGGGACAGTCTCTGGCTACACCTTC.

This clonotype turned up a few times. This chain connects TRBV28 to TRBJ1-2, with a possible D match to TRBD1 (5 bases). The CDR3 has 13 amino acids. V shed 4 bases and J shed 7 bases, with 13 bases lying between them. Germline V gene sequence: CDR1 MDHEN, CDR2 SYDVKM. In nucleotides, the CDR3 is TGTGCCAGCAGTTCCTCCGGGGCGGCTGGCTACACCTTC. Residues: CASSSSGAAGYTF.

The CDR3 loop reads CSASPVATQYF. CDR3 DNA sequence: TGCAGCGCTAGCCCAGTGGCGACCCAGTACTTC. The chain joins TRBV29-1 to TRBJ2-5; weak D call: TRBD2 (5 bases). Trimming left V 7 bases short and J 7 bases short, with 13 bases between. This CDR3 region has 11 residues. Germline V gives CDR1 SQVTM, CDR2 ANQGSEA.

The V gene is TRBV20-1, the J gene TRBJ1-1, with 7 positions matching TRBD1. The CDR3 loop spans 14 amino acids. V gave up 0 bases and J gave up 3 bases; unmatched junction bases: 4. Germline V CDR1 and CDR2: DFQATT, SNEGSKA (reference sequence). DNA of the CDR3: TGCAGTGCTAGAGATCAGAGGGGGCACACTGAAGCTTTCTTT. Its protein product is CSARDQRGHTEAFF.

A few counts support this clonotype. The chain has TRBV7-9 and TRBJ1-2; 10 bases fit TRBD1. CDR1 SEHNR and CDR2 FQNEAQ come from the germline V gene (reference sequence). Trimming cost V 5 bases and J 8 bases; bases outside gene matches: 11. This CDR3 contains 15 residues. For the CDR3, the DNA is TGTGCCAGCAGCCCCCGACAGGGGGCTAGGTGGGGCTACACCTTC. Its translation is CASSPRQGARWGYTF.

The genes are TRBV7-9 and TRBJ1-2; D is perhaps TRBD1 (5 bases). CDR1 and CDR2 (germline): SEHNR, FQNEAQ (reference sequence). The CDR3 extends over 16 amino acids. Trimming pared 7 bases from V and 4 bases from J, leaving 22 bases between. The CDR3 nucleotides are TGTGCCAGCACCCCGGGAGGGGCCGGCGATACCTATGGCTACACCTTC. Amino acid sequence: CASTPGGAGDTYGYTF.

This chain links TRBV7-2 with TRBJ2-1, with D hard to call. V was pared by 5 bases and J by 3 bases, with 17 bases between. The germline V gene has CDR1 SGHTA and CDR2 FQGNSA. The CDR3 consists of 16 residues. CDR3 bases: TGTGCCAGCAGCCAACCGGCCGGGCCGAACTACAATGAGCAGTTCTTC. Translation gives CASSQPAGPNYNEQFF.

The CDR3 region has the DNA TGCAGTGCGGGTCCTGCCCGGACAGGGAATCCCCAAAATGTATACGAGCAGTACTTC. Protein product: CSAGPARTGNPQNVYEQYF. The chain links TRBV20-1 to TRBJ2-7, with 8 bases that match TRBD1. Germline loops: CDR1 DFQATT, CDR2 SNEGSKA (reference sequence). The CDR3 is 19 amino acids. Trimming removed 6 bases from V and 4 bases from J; junction bases left unmatched: 26.

This clonotype was counted a few times. The chain carries TRBV10-1 and TRBJ2-1; D unclear. The CDR3 runs to 13 residues. Germline lookup yields CDR1 WNHNN and CDR2 SYGVQD (reference sequence). Trimming removed 6 bases at V and 5 bases at J, with 11 bases between. CDR3: CASSARNDNEQFF. Here the CDR3 DNA reads TGCGCCAGCAGCGCGCGGAACGACAATGAGCAGTTCTTC.

J is TRBJ2-3 and V is TRBV28, with D perhaps TRBD1 (5 bases). Germline CDR1 MDHEN, CDR2 SYDVKM. The CDR3 consists of 15 residues. Deletions cut 6 bases from V and 0 bases from J, with 13 bases between. CDR3 amino acids: CASSLQGDSTDTQYF. In DNA, the CDR3 is TGTGCCAGCAGCCTCCAGGGTGATAGCACAGATACGCAGTATTTT.

This clonotype has a handful of counts. V is TRBV5-1 and J is TRBJ2-5, with D maybe TRBD1 (5 bases). The length of the CDR3 is 14 residues. The germline V and J ends were trimmed by 4 bases and 5 bases, with 15 bases remaining between them. Germline CDR1 SGHRS, CDR2 YFSETQ. The CDR3, as DNA: TGCGCCAGCAGCGGCCGGACATTACAGGAGACCCAGTACTTC. It yields the protein CASSGRTLQETQYF. Based on the CDR3 plus reference TRBV5-1 and TRBJ2-5, the full variable domain is KAGVTQTPRYLIKTRGQQVTLSCSPISGHRSVSWYQQTPGQGLQFLFEYFSETQRNKGNFPGRFSGRQFSNSRSEMNVSTLELGDSALYLCASSGRTLQETQYFGPGTRLLVL.

The rearrangement links TRBV11-3 to TRBJ2-1; TRBD2 matches 7 bases. Germline CDR1 SGHNT, CDR2 YENEEA. This CDR3 region has 15 residues. V lost 1 base and J lost 7; bases outside the gene matches: 7. The CDR3 sequence: CASSLAGGSQNEQFF. The CDR3 DNA is TGTGCCAGCAGCTTAGCGGGAGGCAGTCAGAATGAGCAGTTCTTC.

The sample holds one count of this clonotype. The chain employs TRBV27 and TRBJ2-1; 14 bases fit TRBD2. The CDR3 is made up of 14 amino acids. CDR1 and CDR2 from the germline V gene are MNHEY and SMNVEV (reference sequence). The trim removed 6 bases at V and 9 bases at J, leaving 4 bases unmatched. The CDR3 spells CASRTSGRAAEQFF. The CDR3 bases are TGTGCCAGCAGGACTAGCGGGAGGGCCGCTGAGCAGTTCTTC.

This clonotype was picked up a small number of times. V and J are TRBV7-9 and TRBJ2-5, with D possibly being TRBD2 (5 bases). The CDR3 sequence is 15 residues long. Germline CDR1 is SEHNR and CDR2 is FQNEAQ (reference sequence). With 7 bases removed from V and 5 bases from J, the gap between germline ends came to 20 bases. CDR3 region: CASNGGVFNGETQYF. The CDR3 DNA is TGTGCCAGCAATGGAGGCGTCTTTAACGGGGAGACCCAGTACTTC. Full variable domain (rest looked up from reference TRBV7-9 and TRBJ2-5): DTGVSQNPRHKITKRGQNVTFRCDPISEHNRLYWYRQTLGQGPEFLTYFQNEAQLEKSRLLSDRFSAERPKGSFSTLEIQRTEQGDSAMYLCASNGGVFNGETQYFGPGTRLLVL.

The rearrangement joins TRBV25-1 to TRBJ2-7, with D tentatively TRBD1 (6 bases). From germline, CDR1 is MGHDK and CDR2 SYGVNS. This CDR3 is built from 15 residues. Deletions cut 4 bases from V and 3 bases from J, with 16 bases between. Written as DNA, the CDR3 is TGTGCCAGCAGTGCGGCCGGGCAGGGGCGCTACGAGCAGTACTTC. Translating it yields CASSAAGQGRYEQYF.

This chain uses TRBV6-5 with TRBJ2-3, with 7 bases that match TRBD1. Unmatched junction bases numbered 23, after V lost 6 bases and J lost 14 bases. CDR3 length: 16 residues. Germline V gene lookup returns CDR1 MNHEY and CDR2 SVGAGI. The CDR3 DNA reads TGTGCCAGCAGCCCATCCGGCAGGGGGTACCACAGATACGCGTATTTT. This gives the protein CASSPSGRGYHRYAYF.

This clonotype was seen only a few times. V and J are TRBV27 and TRBJ2-1, with 10 bases that match TRBD2. The CDR3 runs to 15 residues. Trimming took 2 bases from V and 8 from J; bases not matched to a gene: 6. Germline V gives CDR1 MNHEY, CDR2 SMNVEV (reference sequence). CDR3 in DNA: TGTGCCAGCAGTTTAGGGGCTAGCGGGAGTCATGAGCAGTTCTTC. Amino acid sequence: CASSLGASGSHEQFF.

This sequence joins TRBV29-1 and TRBJ1-2, with D uncertain. V was clipped by 1 base and J by 8 bases, with 8 bases between them. Germline V gene sequence: CDR1 SQVTM, CDR2 ANQGSEA. There are 11 residues in the CDR3. CDR3 loop: CSVEVVVGYTF. The DNA of the CDR3 is TGCAGCGTTGAAGTAGTCGTAGGCTACACCTTC.

The chain has TRBV2 and TRBJ2-3, with D tentatively TRBD2 (6 bases). Trimming took off 6 bases at V and 4 bases at J, with 17 bases between the two ends. This CDR3 has 15 residues. Germline-derived CDR1 and CDR2 are SNHLY and FYNNEI. CDR3 nucleotides: TGTGCCAGCAGCAAGGGGCTAGCGAGCGCAGATACGCAGTATTTT. It translates to CASSKGLASADTQYF. The whole variable domain, remainder taken from reference TRBV2 and TRBJ2-3, is EPEVTQTPSHQVTQMGQEVILRCVPISNHLYFYWYRQILGQKVEFLVSFYNNEISEKSEIFDDQFSVERPDGSNFTLKIRSTKLEDSAMYFCASSKGLASADTQYFGPGTRLTVL.

The genes are TRBV24-1 and TRBJ2-7; 7 nucleotides align to TRBD2. The J call may be wrong; the DNA end is better matched by TRBJ2-5. Germline lookup yields CDR1 KGHDR and CDR2 SFDVKD. This CDR3 spans 15 amino acids. Here the CDR3 DNA reads TGTGCCACCAGTGATTTTCCGGGAGGCGGCCAGACCCAGTACTTC. Translation: CATSDFPGGGQTQYF.

For this clonotype: This sequence may be a read error, since a much larger clone differs from it by one base. The J gene is TRBJ2-3, the V gene TRBV11-3; TRBD2 matches 12 bases. The CDR3 runs 16 residues. Per germline, CDR1 SGHNT and CDR2 YENEEA. V dropped 4 bases and J dropped 0; count of bases not matched to a gene: 2. CDR3 residues: CASSSGTSGSTDTQYF. The CDR3 coding sequence is TGTGCCAGCAGCTCCGGGACTAGCGGGAGCACAGATACGCAGTATTTT.

The chain is built from TRBV7-9 and TRBJ2-3; 9 positions agree with TRBD2. The ends lost 4 bases at V and 1 base at J; junction bases unmatched: 6. Germline V CDR1 and CDR2: SEHNR, FQNEAQ (reference sequence). The CDR3 runs 16 residues. The CDR3 nucleotides are TGTGCCAGCAGCTATTTTCTAGCGGGACGCACAGATACGCAGTATTTT. This encodes CASSYFLAGRTDTQYF. The full variable domain, in which reference TRBV7-9 and TRBJ2-3 provide the parts outside the CDR3, is DTGVSQNPRHKITKRGQNVTFRCDPISEHNRLYWYRQTLGQGPEFLTYFQNEAQLEKSRLLSDRFSAERPKGSFSTLEIQRTEQGDSAMYLCASSYFLAGRTDTQYFGPGTRLTVL.

The CDR3 DNA follows: TGTGCCAGCAGTTTTTGGGGGGGCCACTATGGCTACACCTTC. Encoded protein: CASSFWGGHYGYTF. V and J are TRBV12-3 or TRBV12-4 and TRBJ1-2; TRBD1 might be the D (6 bases). CDR3 length: 14 amino acids. Trimming pared 3 bases from V and 3 bases from J, leaving 11 bases between.

The gene calls are TRBV7-2 and TRBJ2-5; 14 bases are shared with TRBD2. Germline V CDR1 and CDR2: SGHTA, FQGNSA. J was trimmed by 9 bases and V by 4 bases; bases with no gene match: 10. The CDR3 runs to 16 residues. The CDR3, as DNA: TGTGCCAGCAGCTCCCGGACAGGACTAGCGGGAGGTCCCCAGTACTTC. This translates into CASSSRTGLAGGPQYF.

This clonotype was found a few times. The V and J genes are TRBV7-2 and TRBJ2-4, with 10 bases aligning to TRBD2. The J call is doubtful: the DNA matches TRBJ2-7 better. This CDR3 contains 14 residues. CDR1 and CDR2 from the germline V gene are SGHTA and FQGNSA. Written as DNA, the CDR3 is TGTGCCAGCTGTGAGGGACTAGCGACTTACGAGCAGTACTTC. It yields the protein CASCEGLATYEQYF.